This T cell receptor (beta chain) comes out of a study of blood T cells in healthy people across ages. Points from the study as a whole: Naive CD4+ cell counts and diversity both ran higher in long-lived than in aged donors.

The V and J ends lost 0 bases and 0 bases respectively, with 7 bases between them. The CDR3 totals 15 residues. The germline V gene encodes CDR1 SGHRS and CDR2 YFSETQ. This clonotype turned up a few times. Its antigen is as yet unknown. With a J-beta primer mix and a sample-barcoded 5' primer, a second PCR ran 7 to 11 cycles. Every individual sample yielded 2.5 million or more paired-end reads (each containing CDR3). TCRdb reprocessed the 5' RACE reads via MiXCR and lists one record per CDR3 protein. The sample has hundreds of thousands of distinct CDR3 sequences, around 20% seen once; the top ten hold more than 3%.

The rearrangement links TRBV5-1 to TRBJ2-1; no clear D. This TCR derives from a man aged 70 or older in good health. The specimen was blood. In nucleotides, the CDR3 is TGCGCCAGCAGCTTGGGTGAGAACTCCTACAATGAGCAGTTCTTC. Translation: CASSLGENSYNEQFF.